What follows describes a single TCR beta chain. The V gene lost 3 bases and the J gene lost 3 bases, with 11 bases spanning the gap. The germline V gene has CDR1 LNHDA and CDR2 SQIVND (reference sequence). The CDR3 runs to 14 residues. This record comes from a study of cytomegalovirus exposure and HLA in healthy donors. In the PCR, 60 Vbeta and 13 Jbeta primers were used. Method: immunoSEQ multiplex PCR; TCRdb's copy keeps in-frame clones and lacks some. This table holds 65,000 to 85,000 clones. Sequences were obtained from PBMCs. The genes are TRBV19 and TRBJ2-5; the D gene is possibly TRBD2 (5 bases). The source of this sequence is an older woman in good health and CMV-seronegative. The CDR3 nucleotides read TGTGCCAGTAGTATGCGGGCCTGGGAAGAGACCCAGTACTTC. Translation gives CASSMRAWEETQYF.